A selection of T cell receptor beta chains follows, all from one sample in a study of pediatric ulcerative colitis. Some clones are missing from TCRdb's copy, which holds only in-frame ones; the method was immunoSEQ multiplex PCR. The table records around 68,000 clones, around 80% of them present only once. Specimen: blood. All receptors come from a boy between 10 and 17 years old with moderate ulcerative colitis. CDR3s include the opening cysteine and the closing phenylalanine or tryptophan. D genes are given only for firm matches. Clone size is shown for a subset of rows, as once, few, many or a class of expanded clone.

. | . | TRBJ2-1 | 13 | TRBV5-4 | CASSIPSYNEQFF | TGTGCCAGCAGCATCCCGTCCTACAATGAGCAGTTCTTC
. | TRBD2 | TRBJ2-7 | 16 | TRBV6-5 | CASSYRGAGGPREQYF | TGTGCCAGCAGCTACAGAGGGGCGGGAGGGCCGAGGGAGCAGTACTTC
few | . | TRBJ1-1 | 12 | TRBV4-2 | CASSRGRAEAFF | TGTGCCAGCAGCCGAGGACGGGCTGAAGCTTTCTTT
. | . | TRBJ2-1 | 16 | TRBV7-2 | CASSLKGLSSYNEQFF | TGTGCCAGCAGCCTAAAAGGGCTCAGCTCCTACAATGAGCAGTTCTTC
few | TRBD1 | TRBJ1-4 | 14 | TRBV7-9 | CASSSTGAGEKLFF | TGTGCCAGCAGCTCTACAGGGGCGGGTGAAAAACTGTTTTTT
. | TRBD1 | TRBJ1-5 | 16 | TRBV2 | CASSEDRLAYNQPQHF | TGTGCCAGCAGTGAGGACAGGCTTGCTTACAATCAGCCCCAGCATTTT
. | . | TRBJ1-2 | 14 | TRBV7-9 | CASSFGTDPYGYTF | TGTGCCAGCAGCTTTGGGACTGATCCCTATGGCTACACCTTC
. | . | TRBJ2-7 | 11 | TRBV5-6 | CASSLRYEQYF | TGTGCCAGCAGCTTGCGTTACGAGCAGTACTTC
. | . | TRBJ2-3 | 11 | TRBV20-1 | CSARLGDTQYF | TGCAGTGCGCGACTCGGAGATACGCAGTATTTT
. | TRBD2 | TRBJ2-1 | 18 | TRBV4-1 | CASSEGLAGGPSYNEQFF | TGCGCCAGCAGCGAAGGACTAGCGGGAGGGCCCTCCTACAATGAGCAGTTCTTC
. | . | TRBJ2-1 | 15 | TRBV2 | CASARFGGPYNEQFF | TGTGCCAGCGCCCGATTCGGGGGGCCCTACAATGAGCAGTTCTTC
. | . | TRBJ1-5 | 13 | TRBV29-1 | CSAVRGNNQPQHF | TGCAGCGCTGTGAGGGGGAACAATCAGCCCCAGCATTTT
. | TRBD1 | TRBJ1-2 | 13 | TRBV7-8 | CASSADRVAGYTF | TGTGCCAGCAGCGCGGACAGGGTGGCTGGCTACACCTTC
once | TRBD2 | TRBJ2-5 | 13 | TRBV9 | CASSAGLAETQYF | TGTGCCAGCAGCGCCGGACTAGCGGAGACCCAGTACTTC
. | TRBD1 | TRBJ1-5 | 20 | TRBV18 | CASSRKAEDRGRWSNQPQHF | TGTGCCAGCTCACGAAAGGCGGAGGACAGGGGGCGTTGGAGCAATCAGCCCCAGCATTTT
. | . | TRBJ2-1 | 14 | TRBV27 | CASRGTSSYNEQFF | TGTGCCAGCAGAGGGACGTCGTCCTACAATGAGCAGTTCTTC
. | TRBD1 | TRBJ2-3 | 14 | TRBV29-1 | CSVATGMLTDTQYF | TGCAGCGTTGCGACAGGGATGTTGACAGATACGCAGTATTTT
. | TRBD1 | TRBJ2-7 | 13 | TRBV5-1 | CASSMGQTYEQYF | TGCGCCAGCAGCATGGGACAGACCTACGAGCAGTACTTC
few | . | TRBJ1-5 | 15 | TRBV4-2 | CASSPGRYSNQPQHF | TGTGCCAGCAGCCCCGGACGGTATAGCAATCAGCCCCAGCATTTT
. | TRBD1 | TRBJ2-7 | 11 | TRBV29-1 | CSGSGGGEQYF | TGCAGCGGGTCAGGGGGCGGAGAGCAGTACTTC
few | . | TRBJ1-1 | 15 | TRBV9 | CASSVGVEMNTEAFF | TGTGCCAGCAGCGTAGGAGTGGAAATGAACACTGAAGCTTTCTTT
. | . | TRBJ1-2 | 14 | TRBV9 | CASRQMQGYYGYTF | TGTGCCAGCAGACAAATGCAGGGGTACTATGGCTACACCTTC
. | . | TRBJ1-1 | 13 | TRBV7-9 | CASSLTENTEAFF | TGTGCCAGCAGCTTAACAGAGAACACTGAAGCTTTCTTT
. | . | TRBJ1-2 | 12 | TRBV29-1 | CSVGSFNYGYTF | TGCAGCGTTGGCTCGTTTAACTATGGCTACACCTTC
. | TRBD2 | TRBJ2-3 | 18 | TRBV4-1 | CASSQGTSGTLFTDTQYF | TGCGCCAGCAGCCAAGGGACTAGCGGGACACTCTTCACAGATACGCAGTATTTT
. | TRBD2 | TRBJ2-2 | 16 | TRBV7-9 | CASSDTGLANTGELFF | TGTGCCAGCAGCGATACGGGACTAGCTAACACCGGGGAGCTGTTTTTT
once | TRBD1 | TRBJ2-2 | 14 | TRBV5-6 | CASSLQGSTGELFF | TGTGCCAGCAGCTTACAGGGGAGTACCGGGGAGCTGTTTTTT
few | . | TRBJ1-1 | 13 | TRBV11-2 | CASIETGNTEAFF | TGTGCCAGCATCGAAACAGGGAACACTGAAGCTTTCTTT
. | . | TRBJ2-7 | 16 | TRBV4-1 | CASSQVPRDRRYEQYF | TGCGCCAGCAGCCAAGTACCCCGGGACCGTCGCTACGAGCAGTACTTC
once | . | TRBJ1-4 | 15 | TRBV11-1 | CASSYSGEGNEKLFF | TGTGCCAGCAGCTATTCCGGAGAGGGGAATGAAAAACTGTTTTTT
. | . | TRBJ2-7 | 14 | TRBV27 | CASSLAGLAYEQYF | TGTGCCAGCAGTTTAGCGGGACTTGCCTACGAGCAGTACTTC